A single sample gave rise to the 2 T cell receptor beta chains below, sequenced in a study of T cell responses to AZD1222 COVID-19 vaccine. Only in-frame clones appear in the TCRdb table, and some are missing; sequencing was by immunoSEQ multiplex PCR. The data show over 110,000 clones, 93% seen once. Specimen: peripheral blood, collected on day 0 of AZD1222 vaccination. These receptors originate from an adult in good health.

The rearrangement links TRBV7-3 to TRBJ1-1, with D hard to call. The CDR3 consists of 12 residues. V lost 5 bases to trimming and J lost 2 bases, with 6 bases between them. CDR1 is SGHTA and CDR2 is FQGTGA in the germline V gene. This CDR3 reads CASSDTNTEAFF. The CDR3 DNA is TGTGCCAGCAGCGACACCAACACTGAAGCTTTCTTT.

The V gene is TRBV28, the J gene TRBJ1-2; 11 bases agree with TRBD1. The CDR3 contains 13 residues. CDR1 and CDR2 from the germline V gene are MDHEN and SYDVKM. The V segment lost 6 bases and the J segment 8 bases; nucleotides outside the gene matches: 5. CDR3 coding DNA: TGTGCCAGCAGACGGACAGGGGGCGAGGGCTACACCTTC. It specifies CASRRTGGEGYTF.